This T cell receptor (beta chain) stems from a study of cytotoxic CD8 clonotypes in ibrutinib-treated CLL. From germline, CDR1 is GTSNPN and CDR2 SVGIG (reference sequence). This CDR3 region has 14 residues. Points on this clone: Relative to the germline gene, one junction end is altered; a read error may explain this.

Using immunoSEQ multiplex PCR, the repertoire was profiled, and TCRdb retains in-frame clones only, with some absent. In the table there are over 9,000 clones, around 80% of which are singletons. The chain carries TRBV30 and TRBJ2-1; the match to TRBD2 covers 9 bases. The specimen comprised PBMCs, sampled at disease progression, from a patient treated with ibrutinib. The sequence came from a human donor with chronic lymphocytic leukemia. Written as DNA, the CDR3 is TGCCCCGGTGGACTAGCGAGCTCCTACAATGAGCAGTTCTTC. Its translation is CPGGLASSYNEQFF.